This T cell receptor beta chain was sequenced during a study of human T cells and chemical hapten exposure. At the level of the study: While the roughly 25-week study was under way, patients received diphenylcyclopropenone on the scalp every week. Findings of the study overall: Patch test score rose with PT1 expanded TCRs, significant at 8, 16, 32, not 4.

The CDR3 is 10 amino acids. Germline values: CDR1 DFQATT, CDR2 SNEGSKA (reference sequence). Each CDR3 protein is one row after TCRdb ran MiXCR on the RACE reads. The sample consists of 300,000 to 350,000 distinct CDR3 sequences, about 7% of them appearing once. The time point was: patch test 1, 2 weeks after DPC sensitization. Treatment meaning: therapeutic diphenylcyclopropenone sensitization with weekly scalp DPC. Researchers sampled blood before each patch test went on. About this clonotype itself: Its target is not known. Sequence at one end of the junction differs from germline and may be a read error.

This receptor was obtained from a woman aged 18-30 years with alopecia areata. Some clones in this sample may be carry-over from other donors' samples. This specimen was whole blood, taken in connection with sensitization to the hapten diphenylcyclopropenone (DPC). The chain carries TRBV20-1 and TRBJ1-2; 7 bases are shared with TRBD1. The CDR3 coding sequence is TGCAGTGCCGGACAGGCCGCCCCTTACTTC. Protein sequence: CSAGQAAPYF.